This T cell receptor beta chain was identified during a study of T cells of healthy individuals. Germline CDR1 reads MNHEY; CDR2 reads SMNVEV (reference sequence). V was trimmed by 6 bases and J by 2 bases, leaving 13 bases between them. The CDR3 is 15 residues long. This clonotype was seen at least ten times. Via MiXCR, TCRdb re-called the 5' RACE reads, giving one row per CDR3 protein. The sample holds 75,000 to 95,000 distinct CDR3 sequences, roughly 5% seen once. The V call is TRBV27, the J call TRBJ2-2; D unresolved. This sequence was found in a female donor in good health. The CDR3 nucleotides read TGTGCCAGCAGGAGACCAGGTCCTAACACCGGGGAGCTGTTTTTT. It codes for CASRRPGPNTGELFF.